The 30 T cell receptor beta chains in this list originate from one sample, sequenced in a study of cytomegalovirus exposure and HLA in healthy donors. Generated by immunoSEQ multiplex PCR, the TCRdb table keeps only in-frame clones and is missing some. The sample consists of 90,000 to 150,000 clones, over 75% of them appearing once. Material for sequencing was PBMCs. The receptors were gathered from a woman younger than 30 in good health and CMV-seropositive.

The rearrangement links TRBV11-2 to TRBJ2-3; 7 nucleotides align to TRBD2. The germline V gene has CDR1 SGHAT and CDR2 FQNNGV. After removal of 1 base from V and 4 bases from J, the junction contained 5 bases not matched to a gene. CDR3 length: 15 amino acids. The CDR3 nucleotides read TGTGCCAGCAGCTTAGGAGGCGGGAGACCAGATACGCAGTATTTT. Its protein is CASSLGGGRPDTQYF. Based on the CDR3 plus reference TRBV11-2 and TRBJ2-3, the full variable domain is EAGVAQSPRYKIIEKRQSVAFWCNPISGHATLYWYQQILGQGPKLLIQFQNNGVVDDSQLPKDRFSAERLKGVDSTLKIQPAKLEDSAVYLCASSLGGGRPDTQYFGPGTRLTVL.

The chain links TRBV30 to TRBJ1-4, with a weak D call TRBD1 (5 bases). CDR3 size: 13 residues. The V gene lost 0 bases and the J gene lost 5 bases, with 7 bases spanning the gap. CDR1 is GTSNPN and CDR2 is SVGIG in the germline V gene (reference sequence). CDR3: CAWSVPGNEKLFF. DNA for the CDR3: TGTGCCTGGAGTGTCCCAGGGAATGAAAAACTGTTTTTT.

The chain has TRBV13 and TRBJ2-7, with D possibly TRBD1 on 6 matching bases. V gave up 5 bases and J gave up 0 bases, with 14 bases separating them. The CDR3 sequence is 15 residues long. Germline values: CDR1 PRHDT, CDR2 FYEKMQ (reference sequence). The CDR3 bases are TGTGCCAGCAGCCGCTCGGACAGTCCCTCCTACGAGCAGTACTTC. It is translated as CASSRSDSPSYEQYF.

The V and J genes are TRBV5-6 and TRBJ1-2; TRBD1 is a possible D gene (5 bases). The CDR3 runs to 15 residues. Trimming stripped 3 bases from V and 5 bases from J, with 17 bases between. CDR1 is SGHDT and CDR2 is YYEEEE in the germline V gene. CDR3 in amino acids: CASSSLRQRFYGYTF. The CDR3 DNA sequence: TGTGCCAGCAGCTCCCTTCGACAGAGATTTTATGGCTACACCTTC.

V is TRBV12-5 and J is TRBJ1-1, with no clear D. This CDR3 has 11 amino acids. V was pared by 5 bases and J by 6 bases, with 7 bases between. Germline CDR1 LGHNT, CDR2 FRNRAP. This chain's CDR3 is CASGLFAEAFF. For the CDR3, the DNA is TGTGCTAGTGGTCTTTTTGCTGAAGCTTTCTTT.

The CDR3 bases are TGTGCCAGCAGCTTTAGTGGGAGGGATTCCTACGAGCAGTACTTC. It yields the protein CASSFSGRDSYEQYF. The V gene is TRBV7-9, the J gene TRBJ2-7; 7 bases are a match to TRBD2. The CDR3 is 15 amino acids. From germline, CDR1 is SEHNR and CDR2 FQNEAQ (reference sequence). The V gene end was trimmed by 3 bases and the J gene end by 1 base; junction bases not matched to a gene: 6.

The CDR3 is CASSLLAAHGDEQFF. The CDR3 nucleotides read TGTGCCAGCAGCTTACTAGCGGCCCACGGGGATGAGCAGTTCTTC. V usage is TRBV7-9 and J usage is TRBJ2-1; 7 bases fit TRBD2. Per the germline V gene, CDR1 is SEHNR and CDR2 is FQNEAQ (reference sequence). J was trimmed by 8 bases and V by 2 bases; bases with no gene match: 9. The CDR3 runs 15 residues. Drawing the rest from reference TRBV7-9 and TRBJ2-1, the complete variable domain is DTGVSQNPRHKITKRGQNVTFRCDPISEHNRLYWYRQTLGQGPEFLTYFQNEAQLEKSRLLSDRFSAERPKGSFSTLEIQRTEQGDSAMYLCASSLLAAHGDEQFFGPGTRLTVL.

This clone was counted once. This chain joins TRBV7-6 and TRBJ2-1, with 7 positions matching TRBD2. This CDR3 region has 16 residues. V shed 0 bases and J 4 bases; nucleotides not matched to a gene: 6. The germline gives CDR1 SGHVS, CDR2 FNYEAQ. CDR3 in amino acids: CASSLALGGGYNEQFF. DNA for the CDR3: TGTGCCAGCAGCTTAGCATTGGGGGGGGGTTACAATGAGCAGTTCTTC.

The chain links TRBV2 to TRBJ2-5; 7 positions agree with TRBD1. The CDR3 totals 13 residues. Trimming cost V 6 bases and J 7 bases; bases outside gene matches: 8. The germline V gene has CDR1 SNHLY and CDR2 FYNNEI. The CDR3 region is CASRSTGSGTQYF. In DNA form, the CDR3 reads TGTGCCAGCAGATCGACAGGGTCGGGGACCCAGTACTTC.

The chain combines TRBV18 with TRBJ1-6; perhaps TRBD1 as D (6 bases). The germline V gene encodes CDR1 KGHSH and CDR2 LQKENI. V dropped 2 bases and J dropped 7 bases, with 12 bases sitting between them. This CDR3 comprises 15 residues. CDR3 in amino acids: CASSPKGDLNSPLHF. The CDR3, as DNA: TGTGCCAGCTCACCAAAGGGGGATCTGAATTCACCCCTCCACTTT.

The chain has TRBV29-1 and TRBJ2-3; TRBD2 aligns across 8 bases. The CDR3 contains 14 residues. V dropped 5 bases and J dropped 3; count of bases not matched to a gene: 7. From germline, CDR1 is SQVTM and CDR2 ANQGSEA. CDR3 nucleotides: TGCAGCGTTCTGTTGCGGGGGGTAACAGATACGCAGTATTTT. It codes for CSVLLRGVTDTQYF.

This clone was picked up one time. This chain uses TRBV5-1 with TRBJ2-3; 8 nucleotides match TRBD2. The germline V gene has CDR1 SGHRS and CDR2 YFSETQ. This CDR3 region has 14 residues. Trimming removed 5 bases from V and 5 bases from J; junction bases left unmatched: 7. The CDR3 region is CASSLAGPRDTQYF. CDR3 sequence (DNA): TGCGCCAGCAGTTTAGCGGGACCTCGAGATACGCAGTATTTT.

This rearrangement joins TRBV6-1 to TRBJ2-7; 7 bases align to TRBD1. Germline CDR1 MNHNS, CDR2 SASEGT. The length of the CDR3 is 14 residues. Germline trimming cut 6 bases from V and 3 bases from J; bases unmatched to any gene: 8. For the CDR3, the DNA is TGTGCCAGCAGGGAACAGGGGTCCAGCTACGAGCAGTACTTC. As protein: CASREQGSSYEQYF.

CDR3 protein: CASSLGWVRATGQPQHF. The CDR3 nucleotides read TGTGCCAGCAGCTTGGGGTGGGTCAGGGCTACAGGTCAGCCCCAGCATTTT. The chain uses TRBV5-5 and TRBJ1-5; tentatively, D is TRBD1 (5 bases). In germline, CDR1 is SGHKS, CDR2 YYEKEE (reference sequence). The CDR3 length is 17 residues. V gave up 0 bases and J gave up 6 bases, with 19 bases separating them.

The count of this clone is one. The CDR3 here is CASSPWTAAYEQYF. Here the CDR3 DNA reads TGTGCCAGCAGCCCCTGGACAGCGGCCTACGAGCAGTACTTC. The rearrangement joins TRBV5-6 to TRBJ2-7; perhaps TRBD1 as D (6 bases). This CDR3 spans 14 amino acids. Germline V lookup: CDR1 SGHDT, CDR2 YYEEEE. V lost 4 bases and J lost 2, with 13 bases in between.

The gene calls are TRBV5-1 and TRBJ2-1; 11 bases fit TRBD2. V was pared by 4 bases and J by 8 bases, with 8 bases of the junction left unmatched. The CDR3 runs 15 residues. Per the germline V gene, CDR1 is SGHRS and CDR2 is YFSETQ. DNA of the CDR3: TGCGCCAGCAGCCATACTAGCGGGAGTAGGGATGAGCAGTTCTTC. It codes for CASSHTSGSRDEQFF.

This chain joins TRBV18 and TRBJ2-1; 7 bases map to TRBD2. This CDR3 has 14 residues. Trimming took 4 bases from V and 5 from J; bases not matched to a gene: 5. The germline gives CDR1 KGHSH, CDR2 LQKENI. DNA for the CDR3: TGTGCCAGCTCACGTACTAGCGTGAACAATGAGCAGTTCTTC. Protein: CASSRTSVNNEQFF.

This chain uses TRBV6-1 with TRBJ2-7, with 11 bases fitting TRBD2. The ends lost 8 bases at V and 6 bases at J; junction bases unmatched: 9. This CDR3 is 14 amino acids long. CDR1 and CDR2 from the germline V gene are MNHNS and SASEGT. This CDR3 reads CASALAGVRGEQYF. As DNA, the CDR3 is TGTGCCAGCGCACTAGCGGGAGTAAGGGGCGAGCAGTACTTC.

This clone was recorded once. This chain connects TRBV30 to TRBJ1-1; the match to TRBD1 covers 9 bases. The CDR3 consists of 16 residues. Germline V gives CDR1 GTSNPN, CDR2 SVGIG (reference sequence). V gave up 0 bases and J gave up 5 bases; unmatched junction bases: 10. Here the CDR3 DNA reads TGTGCCTGGAGTGTCATATTCGGGACAGGGCGAACTGAAGCTTTCTTT. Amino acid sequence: CAWSVIFGTGRTEAFF.

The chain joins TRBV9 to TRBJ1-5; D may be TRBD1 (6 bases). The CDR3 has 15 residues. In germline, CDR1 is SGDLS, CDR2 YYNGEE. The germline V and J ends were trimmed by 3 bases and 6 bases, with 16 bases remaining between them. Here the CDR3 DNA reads TGTGCCAGCAGCGCAGGGGTTACACCAGTTCAGCCCCAGCATTTT. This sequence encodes CASSAGVTPVQPQHF.

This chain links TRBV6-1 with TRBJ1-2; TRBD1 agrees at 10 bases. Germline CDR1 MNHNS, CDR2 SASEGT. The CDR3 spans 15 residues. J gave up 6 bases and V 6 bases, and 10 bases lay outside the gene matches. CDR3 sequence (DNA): TGTGCCAGCAGCAGGGACAGGGGTTTACTACATGGCTACACCTTC. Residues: CASSRDRGLLHGYTF.

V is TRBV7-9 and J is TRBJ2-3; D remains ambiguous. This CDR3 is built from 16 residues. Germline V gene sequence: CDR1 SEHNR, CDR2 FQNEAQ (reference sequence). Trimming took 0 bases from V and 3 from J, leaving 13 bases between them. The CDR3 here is CASSLALGPTTDTQYF. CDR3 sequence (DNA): TGTGCCAGCAGCTTAGCCTTGGGCCCTACGACAGATACGCAGTATTTT.

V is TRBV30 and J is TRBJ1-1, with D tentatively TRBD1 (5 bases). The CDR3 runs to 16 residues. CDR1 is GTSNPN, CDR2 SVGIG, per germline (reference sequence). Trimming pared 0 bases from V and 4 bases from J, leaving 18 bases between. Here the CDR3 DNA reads TGTGCCTGGAGTGTACGTTATCGAGGCCAGGGCACTGAAGCTTTCTTT. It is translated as CAWSVRYRGQGTEAFF.

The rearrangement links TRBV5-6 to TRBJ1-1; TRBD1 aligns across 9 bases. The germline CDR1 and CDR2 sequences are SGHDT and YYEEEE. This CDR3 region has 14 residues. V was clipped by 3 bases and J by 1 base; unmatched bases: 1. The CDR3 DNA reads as TGTGCCAGCAGCTCGGGACAGGGGAACACTGAAGCTTTCTTT. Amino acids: CASSSGQGNTEAFF.

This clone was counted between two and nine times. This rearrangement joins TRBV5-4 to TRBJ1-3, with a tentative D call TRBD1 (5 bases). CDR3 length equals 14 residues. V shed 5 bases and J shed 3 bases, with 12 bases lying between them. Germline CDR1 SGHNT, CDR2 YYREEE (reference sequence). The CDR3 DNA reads TGTGCCAGCAGTTCGAAGACAGATGGAAACACCATATATTTT. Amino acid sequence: CASSSKTDGNTIYF.

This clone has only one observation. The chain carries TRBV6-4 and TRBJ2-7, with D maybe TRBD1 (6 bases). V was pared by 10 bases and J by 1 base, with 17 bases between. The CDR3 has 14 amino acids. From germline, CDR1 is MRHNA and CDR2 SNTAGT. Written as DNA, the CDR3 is TGTGCCAAACCCCAGGGGCCTCAATCCTACGAGCAGTACTTC. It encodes CAKPQGPQSYEQYF.

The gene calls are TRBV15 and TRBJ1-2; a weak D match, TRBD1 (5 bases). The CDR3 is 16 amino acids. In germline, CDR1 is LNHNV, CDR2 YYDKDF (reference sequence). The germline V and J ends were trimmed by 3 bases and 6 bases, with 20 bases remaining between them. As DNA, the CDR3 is TGTGCCACCAGCAGCGGAATCCCACGGGACTTAGATGGCTACACCTTC. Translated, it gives CATSSGIPRDLDGYTF.

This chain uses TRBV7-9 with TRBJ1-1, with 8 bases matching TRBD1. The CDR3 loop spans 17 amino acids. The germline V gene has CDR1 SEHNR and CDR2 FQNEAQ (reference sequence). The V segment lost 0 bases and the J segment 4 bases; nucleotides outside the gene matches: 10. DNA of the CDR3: TGTGCCAGCAGCTTAGCGCATGGAGGACAGGGAGGCACTGAAGCTTTCTTT. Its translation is CASSLAHGGQGGTEAFF.

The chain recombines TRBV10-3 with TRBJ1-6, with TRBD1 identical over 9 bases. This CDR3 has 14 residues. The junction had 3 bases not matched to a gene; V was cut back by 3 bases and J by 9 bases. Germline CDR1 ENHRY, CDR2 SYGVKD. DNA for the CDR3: TGTGCCATCAGTGACCGGGACAGGGTTTCACCCCTCCACTTT. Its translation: CAISDRDRVSPLHF.

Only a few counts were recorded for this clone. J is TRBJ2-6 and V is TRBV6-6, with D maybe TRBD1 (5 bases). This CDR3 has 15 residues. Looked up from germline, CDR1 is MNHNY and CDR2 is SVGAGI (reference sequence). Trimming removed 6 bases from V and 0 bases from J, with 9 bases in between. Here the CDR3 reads CASRRQSSGANVLTF. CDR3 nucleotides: TGTGCCAGCAGACGACAGAGCTCTGGGGCCAACGTCCTGACTTTC.